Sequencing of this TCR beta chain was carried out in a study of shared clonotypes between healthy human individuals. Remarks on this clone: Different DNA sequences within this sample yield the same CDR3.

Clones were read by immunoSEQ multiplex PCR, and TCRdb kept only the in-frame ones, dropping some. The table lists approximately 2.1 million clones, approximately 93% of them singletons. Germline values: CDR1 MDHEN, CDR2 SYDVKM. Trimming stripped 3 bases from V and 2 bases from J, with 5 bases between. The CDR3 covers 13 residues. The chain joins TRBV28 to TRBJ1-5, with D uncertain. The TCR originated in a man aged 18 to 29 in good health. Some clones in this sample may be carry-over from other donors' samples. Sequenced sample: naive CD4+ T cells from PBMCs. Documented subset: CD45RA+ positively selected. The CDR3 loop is CASSFGGNQPQHF. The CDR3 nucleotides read TGTGCCAGCAGTTTCGGGGGCAATCAGCCCCAGCATTTT.